The clone carrying this T cell receptor (beta chain) has only a few counts. No antigen is known for it. In germline, CDR1 is MDHEN, CDR2 SYDVKM. The V end was cut by 4 bases, the J end by 12 bases, with 13 bases between. The CDR3 runs 12 residues. The data were taken from a study of T-cell memory formation after mild COVID-19. Study-level background: Clusters of TCRs were largely donor specific. Study-level results: A second wave of clones peaked on day 37, and their SARS-CoV-2 specificity went unconfirmed. While clones contracting from day 15 to 85 were balanced between CD4 and CD8, later expanders leaned CD4+.

Researchers used 5'RACE with constant-segment primers to make TCR alpha and TCR beta cDNA libraries that carry sample barcodes and UMIs. TCRdb independently ran MiXCR on the 5' RACE reads; one entry per CDR3 protein. The sample records fewer than 300,000 distinct CDR3 sequences, approximately 15% being singletons. The sequence derives from a man in his late teens or twenties who had mild COVID-19 (a few samples of this study predate the infection). Cell type and time point are not known. The V call is TRBV28, the J call TRBJ1-5; D unclear. Specimen: PBMCs or a T cell subset sorted from them (not recorded which). The CDR3 DNA follows: TGTGCCAGCAGTTCGCCGACTATGTTCCAGCATTTT. It encodes CASSSPTMFQHF.